This T cell receptor (beta chain) comes out of a study of T cells in Graves' hyperthyroidism and ophthalmopathy. Overall study context: Peripheral blood specimens were obtained at initial diagnosis, prior to any treatment.

Template material for amplifying TCR beta CDR3 regions consisted of RNA transcripts. The HTBI primer set drove a first-round RT-PCR of the TCR CDR3. TCRdb itself ran the multiplex PCR reads through MiXCR, one entry per CDR3 protein. The table shows around 700,000 distinct CDR3 sequences, with about 17% occurring only once. This clonotype was seen many times. The study collected blood at first hyperthyroidism diagnosis, before any ophthalmopathy symptoms arose. Fresh peripheral blood, 9.5 to 10 ml of it, supplied the PBMCs. V lost 4 bases to trimming and J lost 1 base; unmatched junction nucleotides: 13. This CDR3 has 18 amino acids. The V gene's germline CDR1 is SNHLY and CDR2 FYNNEI.

Input material: blood. The receptor's source is a woman aged 45-65 years with Graves' hyperthyroidism that later progressed to Graves' ophthalmopathy. The chain couples TRBV2 to TRBJ1-1, with TRBD1 matching 9 bases. The CDR3 loop is CASSARGGQGLWNTEAFF. The DNA of the CDR3 is TGTGCCAGCAGTGCCCGGGGGGGACAGGGTCTGTGGAACACTGAAGCTTTCTTT.